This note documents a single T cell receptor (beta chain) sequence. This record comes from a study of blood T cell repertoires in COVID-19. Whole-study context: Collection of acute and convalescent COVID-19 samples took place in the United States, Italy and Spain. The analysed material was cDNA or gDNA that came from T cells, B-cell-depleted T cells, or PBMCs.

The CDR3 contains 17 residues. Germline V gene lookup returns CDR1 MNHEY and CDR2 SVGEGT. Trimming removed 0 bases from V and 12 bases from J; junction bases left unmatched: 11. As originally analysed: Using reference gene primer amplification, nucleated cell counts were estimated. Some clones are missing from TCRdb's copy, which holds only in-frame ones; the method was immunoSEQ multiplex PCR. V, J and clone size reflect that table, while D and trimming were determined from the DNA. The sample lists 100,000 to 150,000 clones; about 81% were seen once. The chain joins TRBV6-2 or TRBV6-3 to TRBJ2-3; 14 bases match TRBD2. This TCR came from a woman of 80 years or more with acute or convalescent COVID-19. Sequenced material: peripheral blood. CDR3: CASSYSIGTSGSITQYF. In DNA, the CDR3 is TGTGCCAGCAGTTACTCGATCGGGACTAGCGGGAGTATTACCCAGTATTTT.